This entry lists 24 T cell receptor beta chains sequenced from one sample in a study of regulatory T cells in long-lasting Graves disease. The time point denotes: newly diagnosed GD, antithyroid drugs for less than 3 months. Generation of the TCR library employed RNA extracted from PBMCs. iRepertoire HTBI primers and Arm-PCR of CDR3 regions built TCR beta libraries. TCRdb analysed the multiplex PCR reads with MiXCR anew, one entry per CDR3 protein. The sample carries approximately 560,000 distinct CDR3 sequences, about 16% recorded once. The data also belong to a second study, concerning T cells in Graves' hyperthyroidism and ophthalmopathy.

The specimen was peripheral blood mononuclear cells (PBMCs), collected at new diagnosis, from a patient treated with antithyroid drugs. All receptors derive from a man between 18 and 35 years old with Graves disease.

Concerning this clonotype itself: A much larger clone sits a single nucleotide away, making a read error possible. The chain combines TRBV28 with TRBJ1-5; a possible D gene is TRBD1 (5 bases). CDR1 MDHEN and CDR2 SYDVKM come from the germline V gene. The CDR3 is 15 amino acids. DNA for the CDR3: TGTGCCACCACCTCAAGCGCAGGGTTAAATCAGTCCCAGCATTTT. This gives the protein CATTSSAGLNQSQHF. The full variable domain, in which reference TRBV28 and TRBJ1-5 provide the parts outside the CDR3, is DVKVTQSSRYLVKRTGEKVFLECVQDMDHENMFWYRQDPGLGLRLIYFSYDVKMKEKGDIPEGYSVSREKKERFSLILESASTNQTSMYLCATTSSAGLNQSQHFGDGTRLSIL.

This clonotype was seen ten or more times. The chain recombines TRBV3-1 with TRBJ2-7, with 12 bases identical to TRBD2. CDR1 and CDR2 from the germline V gene are LGHDT and YNNKEL (reference sequence). Trimming took 7 bases from V and 7 from J; bases not matched to a gene: 11. This CDR3 spans 15 amino acids. The CDR3 here is CASMGLAGSLREQYF. CDR3 nucleotide sequence: TGTGCCAGCATGGGACTAGCGGGTTCCCTACGAGAGCAGTACTTC.

The chain is built from TRBV4-1 and TRBJ2-1, with 12 bases that match TRBD1. CDR1 and CDR2 from the germline V gene are MGHRA and YSYEKL. V trimming: 2 bases; J trimming: 7 bases; junction bases outside the gene matches: 12. The CDR3 is made up of 18 amino acids. The CDR3 loop reads CASSQPFSRDRGRNEQFF. DNA for the CDR3: TGCGCCAGCAGCCAACCTTTTTCTAGGGACAGGGGGCGAAATGAGCAGTTCTTC.

In this sample, this clonotype turned up many times. An end of the junction does not agree with germline; a read error may underlie this. The chain carries TRBV20-1 and TRBJ1-1, with no clear D. This CDR3 region has 13 residues. Germline V gives CDR1 DFQATT, CDR2 SNEGSKA (reference sequence). The CDR3 loop is CSARDPNRGLEIF. CDR3 DNA sequence: TGCAGTGCTAGAGACCCGAACCGGGGTTTGGAGATCTTT.

This clonotype was found many times. The chain has TRBV28 and TRBJ1-2; 11 bases agree with TRBD1. CDR3 size: 16 residues. V lost 6 bases to trimming and J lost 3 bases; unmatched junction nucleotides: 9. Germline V gene lookup returns CDR1 MDHEN and CDR2 SYDVKM. CDR3 sequence reads: CASSSPGTGGHYGYTF. The CDR3 DNA reads TGTGCCAGCAGCTCGCCTGGGACAGGGGGGCACTATGGCTACACCTTC.

This clonotype appeared many times. This chain joins TRBV20-1 and TRBJ2-7; TRBD2 matches at 8 bases. Germline V gene lookup returns CDR1 DFQATT and CDR2 SNEGSKA (reference sequence). The V and J ends lost 5 bases and 4 bases, in that order; junction bases with no gene match: 10. The CDR3 is 14 residues long. The CDR3 is CSASSPGRGYEQYF. The CDR3 nucleotides are TGCAGTGCTTCGAGTCCCGGGAGGGGTTACGAGCAGTACTTC.

This sequence joins TRBV13 and TRBJ2-5; tentative D call: TRBD1 (6 bases). Per the germline V gene, CDR1 is PRHDT and CDR2 is FYEKMQ (reference sequence). The CDR3 length is 14 residues. V was clipped by 2 bases and J by 4 bases, with 11 bases between them. This CDR3 reads CASSLLGQRETQYF. The CDR3, as DNA: TGTGCCAGCAGCTTACTTGGACAGAGAGAGACCCAGTACTTC.

This clonotype was recorded a few times. The CDR3 nucleotides are TGTGCCATCAGTGAGTCAGAAGGGCAGCCCCAGCATTTT. This gives the protein CAISESEGQPQHF. The rearrangement links TRBV10-3 to TRBJ1-5; D is unclear. Germline loops: CDR1 ENHRY, CDR2 SYGVKD. The V and J ends lost 0 bases and 7 bases respectively, with 7 bases between them. The CDR3 is 13 amino acids.

As regards this clonotype: A much larger clone differs from this one at a single base, so this may be a read error. This chain connects TRBV2 to TRBJ2-1; 8 bases match TRBD2. This CDR3 has 16 amino acids. The germline V gene has CDR1 SNHLY and CDR2 FYNNEI. With 6 bases clipped from V and 10 bases from J, the junction kept 17 bases outside the gene matches. The CDR3 sequence: CASSPSSGLEIEEQFF. The CDR3 region has the DNA TGTGCCAGCAGCCCTTCATCGGGACTAGAAATCGAAGAGCAGTTCTTC.

This clonotype was picked up a small number of times. This rearrangement joins TRBV24-1 to TRBJ1-1; maybe TRBD1 (5 bases). This CDR3 contains 18 residues. The V end lost 1 base, the J end lost 2 bases, and 19 bases lay between the germline ends. CDR1 and CDR2 from the germline V gene are KGHDR and SFDVKD. Here the CDR3 reads CATSDFLGLRGHNTEAFF. DNA for the CDR3: TGTGCCACCAGTGATTTCTTGGGTCTACGGGGCCACAACACTGAAGCTTTCTTT.

The CDR3 nucleotides read TGCAGCGCCTCATCGGCTTTAGGGGGGCGGGCCGCCTACGAGCAGTACTTC. Amino acid sequence: CSASSALGGRAAYEQYF. The V and J genes are TRBV29-1 and TRBJ2-7; D might be TRBD1 or TRBD2, each matching 6 bases. CDR3 length: 17 residues. The V gene's germline CDR1 is SQVTM and CDR2 ANQGSEA. Trimming removed 7 bases from V and 2 bases from J, with 27 bases in between.

This clonotype was seen many times. The chain couples TRBV28 to TRBJ2-7; D perhaps matches TRBD2 (6 bases). The V gene lost 6 bases and the J gene lost 5 bases, with 14 bases spanning the gap. The CDR3 has 13 amino acids. Germline V CDR1 and CDR2: MDHEN, SYDVKM. CDR3 nucleotides: TGTGCCAGCAGGGAGGGCCAGAGGGACGAGCAGTACTTC. Translation: CASREGQRDEQYF.

This chain links TRBV15 with TRBJ2-2; no clear D gene. V was trimmed by 0 bases and J by 4 bases, leaving 12 bases between them. From germline, CDR1 is LNHNV and CDR2 YYDKDF (reference sequence). This CDR3 region has 16 residues. The DNA for the CDR3 is TGTGCCACCAGCAGAGAAATAGTACTATCCACCGGGGAGCTGTTTTTT. Amino acid sequence: CATSREIVLSTGELFF.

Comments on this clonotype: Sequence at one end of the junction differs from germline and may be a read error. This chain connects TRBV7-9 to TRBJ2-1, with 9 bases that match TRBD2. The CDR3 is made up of 13 amino acids. Per the germline V gene, CDR1 is SEHNR and CDR2 is FQNEAQ (reference sequence). The CDR3 loop is CASSPTAGGPWVF. The CDR3 DNA reads as TGTGCCAGCAGCCCAACGGCGGGAGGGCCTTGGGTCTTC.

This clonotype was seen at least ten times. The chain carries TRBV27 and TRBJ2-3; TRBD2 agrees at 10 bases. This CDR3 is built from 19 residues. Germline CDR1 is MNHEY and CDR2 is SMNVEV (reference sequence). The V and J ends lost 5 bases and 1 base, in that order; junction bases with no gene match: 15. CDR3 DNA sequence: TGTGCCAGCAGTCACACCTTCAGCGGGAGGGCCGGTGGCACAGATACGCAGTATTTT. Amino acids: CASSHTFSGRAGGTDTQYF.

Ten or more counts support this clonotype. The CDR3 DNA follows: TGCGCCAGCAGTGAGTCAGCGTACGAGCAGTACTTC. Its protein is CASSESAYEQYF. The rearrangement joins TRBV10-2 to TRBJ2-7; D is ambiguous. The CDR3 has 12 amino acids. The ends were cut back, 0 bases at V and 4 bases at J, with 4 bases in the middle. CDR1 is WSHSY and CDR2 is SAAADI in the germline V gene.

Notes on this clonotype: This sequence may be a read error, since a much larger clone differs from it by one base. This chain uses TRBV11-3 with TRBJ2-1; 7 bases are a match to TRBD1. V lost 7 bases and J lost 6; bases outside the gene matches: 12. The CDR3 has 15 amino acids. Germline loops: CDR1 SGHNT, CDR2 YENEEA. CDR3 region: CASNPNFGTVNEQFF. CDR3 DNA sequence: TGTGCCAGCAACCCCAACTTTGGGACAGTCAATGAGCAGTTCTTC. The full variable domain, completed using reference TRBV11-3 and TRBJ2-1, is EAGVVQSPRYKIIEKKQPVAFWCNPISGHNTLYWYLQNLGQGPELLIRYENEEAVDDSQLPKDRFSAERLKGVDSTLKIQPAELGDSAVYLCASNPNFGTVNEQFFGPGTRLTVL.

This clonotype appeared many times. V and J are TRBV3-1 and TRBJ2-3, with TRBD2 matching over 11 bases. V gave up 4 bases and J gave up 4 bases; unmatched junction bases: 19. The CDR3 runs 20 residues. Germline CDR1 and CDR2: LGHDT and YNNKEL (reference sequence). CDR3 sequence (DNA): TGTGCCAGCAGCCTAGCCGGGACTAGCGGATTTTACCACCGGGCAGATACGCAGTATTTT. Translation: CASSLAGTSGFYHRADTQYF.

V and J are TRBV9 and TRBJ2-1; a possible D gene is TRBD2 (5 bases). Trimming cost V 4 bases and J 6 bases, with 14 bases left between them. The CDR3 has 14 residues. The germline gives CDR1 SGDLS, CDR2 YYNGEE. The CDR3 DNA sequence: TGTGCCAGCAGCACCGAGGCTAGCCGCAATGAGCAGTTCTTC. Translated, it gives CASSTEASRNEQFF.

Concerning this clonotype itself: Possible read error: a much larger clone is one base away. The CDR3 ends on some other residue instead of the conserved phenylalanine or tryptophan, so this is likely a read error. J is TRBJ2-1 and V is TRBV20-1, with 7 bases that match TRBD2. Losses at the gene ends were 0 bases for V and 3 bases for J; bases not matched to a gene: 5. In germline, CDR1 is DFQATT, CDR2 SNEGSKA (reference sequence). The CDR3 is 15 amino acids. The CDR3 reads CSARDLQRDYNEQFC. CDR3 bases: TGCAGTGCTAGAGATCTTCAGCGGGACTACAATGAGCAGTTCTGC.

The chain has TRBV6-1 and TRBJ1-5, with a weak D call TRBD1 (5 bases). This CDR3 contains 17 residues. V lost 4 bases to trimming and J lost 6 bases, with 22 bases between them. Germline assignment: CDR1 MNHNS and CDR2 SASEGT. CDR3 sequence reads: CASSAESGTLGSQPQHF. The CDR3 bases are TGTGCCAGCAGTGCAGAATCCGGGACCCTTGGTAGTCAGCCCCAGCATTTT.

This clonotype was counted ten times or more. The rearrangement joins TRBV2 to TRBJ2-7, with 9 bases aligning to TRBD1. CDR1 is SNHLY and CDR2 is FYNNEI in the germline V gene. Germline trimming cut 6 bases from V and 6 bases from J; bases unmatched to any gene: 15. The CDR3 totals 16 residues. CDR3 region: CASSSGTGTSSAEQYF. DNA of the CDR3: TGTGCCAGCAGCTCCGGGACAGGGACATCAAGCGCCGAGCAGTACTTC. Combining the CDR3 with reference TRBV2 and TRBJ2-7 gives the whole variable domain EPEVTQTPSHQVTQMGQEVILRCVPISNHLYFYWYRQILGQKVEFLVSFYNNEISEKSEIFDDQFSVERPDGSNFTLKIRSTKLEDSAMYFCASSSGTGTSSAEQYFGPGTRLTVT.

Many counts were recorded for this clonotype. The rearrangement links TRBV27 to TRBJ2-7; 7 nucleotides line up with TRBD1. The CDR3 covers 16 residues. V was pared by 2 bases and J by 0 bases, with 7 bases of the junction left unmatched. Germline V gives CDR1 MNHEY, CDR2 SMNVEV (reference sequence). CDR3 residues: CASSLGQGDLSYEQYF. The CDR3 DNA is TGTGCCAGCAGTTTAGGGCAGGGGGACCTCTCCTACGAGCAGTACTTC.

This clonotype was seen at least ten times. The V gene is TRBV30, the J gene TRBJ1-4; the D gene is possibly TRBD1 (6 bases). Germline CDR1 is GTSNPN and CDR2 is SVGIG (reference sequence). Trimming left V 4 bases short and J 3 bases short, with 12 bases between. The CDR3 consists of 14 residues. CDR3 loop: CAWTQGLANEKLFF. Here the CDR3 DNA reads TGTGCCTGGACCCAGGGGCTAGCTAATGAAAAACTGTTTTTT.